The text below deals with one T cell receptor (beta chain). This sample stems from a study of CD8 T cells in Susac syndrome. V lost 4 bases to trimming and J lost 5 bases, with 15 bases between them. This CDR3 spans 14 amino acids. Germline V lookup: CDR1 LGHDT, CDR2 YNNKEL (reference sequence). Reverse transcription used roughly 0.45 to 1 ug RNA and random hexamers. Amplification of the TCR beta CDR3 was carried out by immunoSEQ multiplex PCR, which spanned a total of 54 Vbeta and 13 Jbeta segments. Using its own MiXCR run on the immunoSEQ multiplex PCR reads, TCRdb lists one record per CDR3 protein. Of some 200,000 distinct CDR3 sequences listed, 90% to 95% are singletons.

The V and J genes are TRBV3-1 and TRBJ2-7, with D perhaps TRBD1 or TRBD2 (5 bases each). Sequenced input: CD4+ T cells from PBMCs. The receptor's source is a human donor with multiple sclerosis. The CDR3 bases are TGTGCCAGCAGCCCCGGGGCCTTAAGGGACGAGCAGTACTTC. Translating gives CASSPGALRDEQYF.